A single sample gave rise to the 22 T cell receptor beta chains below, sequenced in a study of CD8+CD57+ T cells in acquired aplastic anemia. Genomic DNA, serving as template, underwent TCR beta VDJ and CDR3 profiling. TCRdb passed the reads through MiXCR, listing each CDR3 protein once. Of 120,000 or so distinct CDR3 sequences listed, about 40% are singletons. Flow cytometry had shown expanded CD8+CD57+ cells in the patients chosen for sequencing. The sequenced material came from sorted CD4+, CD8+, or CD8+CD57+ T cells (not recorded which) from PBMCs. The receptors originated from a human donor with aplastic anemia.

This clonotype was observed many times. V usage is TRBV5-1 and J usage is TRBJ2-7, with D perhaps assigned TRBD1 or TRBD2 (5 bases each). This CDR3 spans 15 amino acids. The V gene's germline CDR1 is SGHRS and CDR2 YFSETQ. The V gene lost 3 bases and the J gene lost 6 bases, with 19 bases spanning the gap. The CDR3 nucleotides read TGCGCCAGCAGCTCTCTTGCCGGGACGGCCCGCGAGCAGTACTTC. Its protein is CASSSLAGTAREQYF.

The sample holds a few counts of this clonotype. This rearrangement joins TRBV3-1 to TRBJ2-7; TRBD1 agrees at 7 bases. The germline V gene has CDR1 LGHDT and CDR2 YNNKEL (reference sequence). This CDR3 is 16 amino acids long. Trimming took 0 bases from V and 2 from J; bases not matched to a gene: 7. The CDR3 here is CASSQERWTGPYEQYF. The CDR3 DNA is TGTGCCAGCAGCCAAGAAAGATGGACAGGTCCCTACGAGCAGTACTTC.

This clonotype was observed many times. The chain recombines TRBV7-6 with TRBJ1-4, with TRBD1 matching 7 bases. The V segment lost 2 bases and the J segment 7 bases; nucleotides outside the gene matches: 4. Per germline, CDR1 SGHVS and CDR2 FNYEAQ. This CDR3 region has 14 residues. Here the CDR3 reads CASSLLPGGEKLFF. The DNA of the CDR3 is TGTGCCAGCAGCTTATTACCAGGGGGTGAAAAACTGTTTTTT.

This clonotype was found many times. J is TRBJ2-1 and V is TRBV5-1; 8 bases are shared with TRBD2. The CDR3 covers 16 residues. The V segment lost 3 bases and the J segment 0 bases; nucleotides outside the gene matches: 5. The germline CDR1 and CDR2 sequences are SGHRS and YFSETQ. The CDR3 is CASSSLAGSSYNEQFF. The DNA for the CDR3 is TGCGCCAGCAGCTCCTTAGCGGGGAGCTCCTACAATGAGCAGTTCTTC.

As concerns this clonotype: A read error may explain this, as a much larger clone is one base away. V is TRBV7-8 and J is TRBJ2-5; 10 bases map to TRBD1. This CDR3 is 14 amino acids long. Losses at the gene ends were 5 bases for V and 9 bases for J; bases not matched to a gene: 9. Germline V gene sequence: CDR1 SGHVS, CDR2 FQNEAQ. The CDR3 loop reads CASSVLATGGSQYF. CDR3 nucleotides: TGTGCCAGCAGCGTCCTGGCGACAGGGGGCTCCCAGTACTTC.

In the case of this clonotype: Being one base from a much bigger clone, this may be a read error. The genes are TRBV11-1 and TRBJ1-1; the D is unclear. Germline lookup yields CDR1 SGHAT and CDR2 FQDESV (reference sequence). There are 16 residues in the CDR3. V lost 4 bases and J lost 4, with 19 bases in between. The CDR3 loop is CASSSREAVGSTEAFF. CDR3 coding DNA: TGTGCCAGCAGCTCAAGGGAGGCAGTTGGGAGCACTGAAGCTTTCTTT.

This clonotype was detected ten times or more. The V call is TRBV10-3, the J call TRBJ1-6, with 12 bases fitting TRBD1. V was clipped by 6 bases and J by 6 bases; unmatched bases: 3. Looked up from germline, CDR1 is ENHRY and CDR2 is SYGVKD. The length of the CDR3 is 15 residues. The CDR3 spells CAIRPGQGANSPLHF. Written as DNA, the CDR3 is TGTGCCATCAGACCGGGACAGGGGGCTAATTCACCCCTCCACTTT.

A note on this clonotype: This may come from a read error, since a much larger clone is one base off. The chain couples TRBV2 to TRBJ1-3; D ambiguous. Germline V gene data show CDR1 as SNHLY and CDR2 as FYNNEI. This CDR3 region has 14 residues. The CDR3 here is CASSYSSSGNTMYF. DNA for the CDR3: TGTGCCAGCAGTTATTCTTCCTCTGGAAACACCATGTATTTT.

On this clonotype itself: This may be a read error, as it is one base from a much larger clone. The J gene is TRBJ2-7, the V gene TRBV4-2; a possible D gene is TRBD2 (6 bases). The CDR3 contains 17 residues. In germline, CDR1 is LGHNA, CDR2 YNFKEQ. For the CDR3, the DNA is TGTGCCAACAGCCAACCCTGGGGCGGGGCTCAACCCCGGGAGCAGTACTTC. Translating it yields CANSQPWGGAQPREQYF.

This clonotype was counted at least ten times. The V gene is TRBV5-1, the J gene TRBJ1-6; 10 nucleotides align to TRBD1. The trim removed 2 bases at V and 10 bases at J, leaving 6 bases unmatched. Germline lookup yields CDR1 SGHRS and CDR2 YFSETQ. The CDR3 consists of 15 residues. CDR3 loop: CASSFAGTGESPLHF. CDR3 coding DNA: TGCGCCAGCAGCTTTGCCGGGACAGGGGAATCACCCCTCCACTTT.

V gene TRBV19 combines with J gene TRBJ2-1; maybe TRBD2 (5 bases). Germline V gene sequence: CDR1 LNHDA, CDR2 SQIVND (reference sequence). V was clipped by 7 bases and J by 10 bases, with 14 bases between them. The CDR3 totals 12 residues. This CDR3 is CASTNSRREQFF. The DNA for the CDR3 is TGTGCCAGTACCAACTCTAGGAGGGAGCAGTTCTTC. Full variable domain (rest looked up from reference TRBV19 and TRBJ2-1): DGGITQSPKYLFRKEGQNVTLSCEQNLNHDAMYWYRQDPGQGLRLIYYSQIVNDFQKGDIAEGYSVSREKKESFPLTVTSAQKNPTAFYLCASTNSRREQFFGPGTRLTVL.

V is TRBV6-5 and J is TRBJ2-7; D gene unclear. This CDR3 spans 16 amino acids. The V end lost 2 bases, the J end lost 5 bases, and 19 bases lay between the germline ends. Germline values: CDR1 MNHEY, CDR2 SVGAGI. In DNA form, the CDR3 reads TGTGCCAGCAGTTACGGGTCATTCGGTCAGCCCCACGAGCAGTACTTC. This sequence encodes CASSYGSFGQPHEQYF.

This clonotype occurred many times. The chain joins TRBV6-1 to TRBJ2-7; D perhaps matches TRBD1 (7 bases). Germline-derived CDR1 and CDR2 are MNHNS and SASEGT. The V end lost 7 bases, the J end lost 7 bases, and 11 bases lay between the germline ends. This CDR3 spans 11 amino acids. This CDR3 is CASTTGREQYV. The CDR3 nucleotides are TGTGCCAGCACGACAGGGAGGGAGCAGTACGTC.

This chain joins TRBV5-1 and TRBJ2-7; TRBD1 agrees at 7 bases. Germline V gives CDR1 SGHRS, CDR2 YFSETQ. V lost 4 bases, J lost 6 bases, and 10 bases stayed unmatched. This CDR3 is 14 amino acids long. Written as DNA, the CDR3 is TGCGCCAGCAGCGGTGGACAGGTCAGCTCCGAGCAGTACGTC. Translated: CASSGGQVSSEQYV.

This clonotype was seen only a few times. At one of its ends the junction is not consistent with the germline gene, which may arise from a read error. The gene calls are TRBV20-1 and TRBJ2-5; 12 nucleotides agree with TRBD2. CDR3 length equals 14 residues. Looked up from germline, CDR1 is DFQATT and CDR2 is SNEGSKA (reference sequence). The CDR3 here is CSGQLAGGRGSQHF. The CDR3 DNA is TGCAGTGGGCAACTAGCGGGGGGCCGGGGGTCCCAGCACTTC.

This clonotype was recorded at least ten times. The rearrangement joins TRBV6-2 or TRBV6-3 to TRBJ1-1; D is uncertain. Germline V gene lookup returns CDR1 MNHEY and CDR2 SVGEGT. Trimming removed 2 bases from V and 2 bases from J, with 12 bases in between. The CDR3 sequence is 15 residues long. The DNA for the CDR3 is TGTGCCAGCAGTTACGCAAACAGAGCAAACACTGAAGCTTTCTTT. Its translation: CASSYANRANTEAFF.

J is TRBJ2-7 and V is TRBV5-1; no clear D. CDR1 and CDR2 from the germline V gene are SGHRS and YFSETQ. V was cut by 2 bases and J by 0 bases, with 9 bases left in between. This CDR3 is 14 amino acids long. DNA of the CDR3: TGCGCCAGCAGCTTAGGCAGGAGCTCCTACGAGCAGTACTTC. Amino acid sequence: CASSLGRSSYEQYF.

This clonotype occurred many times. This chain uses TRBV9 with TRBJ1-3; D is unresolved. Germline-derived CDR1 and CDR2 are SGDLS and YYNGEE. The V end lost 2 bases, the J end lost 0 bases, and 6 bases lay between the germline ends. CDR3 length: 14 residues. CDR3 loop: CASSVKTSGNTIYF. In DNA, the CDR3 is TGTGCCAGCAGCGTTAAGACCTCTGGAAACACCATATATTTT.

At least ten counts were recorded for this clonotype. The rearrangement joins TRBV20-1 to TRBJ2-5, with D unresolved. The CDR3 spans 13 residues. Germline CDR1 is DFQATT and CDR2 is SNEGSKA (reference sequence). Trimming shortened V by 6 bases and J by 7 bases, and 18 bases separated the two germline ends. The CDR3 sequence: CSAIRTPNLTQYF. CDR3 nucleotides: TGCAGTGCCATTCGGACCCCGAACCTGACCCAGTACTTC.

This clonotype has at least ten counts. V is TRBV28 and J is TRBJ2-7, with D possibly matching TRBD1 (5 bases). The ends were cut back, 4 bases at V and 6 bases at J, with 10 bases in the middle. The CDR3 contains 12 residues. From germline, CDR1 is MDHEN and CDR2 SYDVKM. CDR3 nucleotides: TGTGCCAGCAGTTCAGGGCTGTTCGAGCAGTACTTC. Its translation is CASSSGLFEQYF.

There are many counts of this clonotype. The rearrangement uses TRBV19 and TRBJ1-6, with 7 bases identical to TRBD1. CDR1 is LNHDA, CDR2 SQIVND, per germline (reference sequence). This CDR3 spans 15 amino acids. The V gene end was trimmed by 6 bases and the J gene end by 7 bases; junction bases not matched to a gene: 9. DNA of the CDR3: TGTGCCAGTAGAGACAGGGAAGGCAACAATTCACCCCTCCACTTT. It codes for CASRDREGNNSPLHF.

The sample holds one count of this clonotype. Since a much larger clone is just one base distant, this may be a read error. The J gene is TRBJ2-7, the V gene TRBV6-2 or TRBV6-3; 12 nucleotides line up with TRBD1. CDR1 MNHEY and CDR2 SVGEGT come from the germline V gene. This CDR3 has 15 amino acids. V lost 8 bases and J lost 1; bases outside the gene matches: 6. The CDR3 loop is CASGVGQGASYEQYV. The CDR3 coding sequence is TGTGCCAGCGGTGTGGGACAGGGGGCTTCCTACGAGCAGTACGTC.